This is a list of T cell receptor beta chains from one sample in a study of beta chain features in type 1 diabetes. Profiling relied on immunoSEQ multiplex PCR, and the TCRdb table lists in-frame clones only, not all of them. The sample consists of roughly 700,000 clones, roughly an eighth of them appearing once. Input material: naive CD4+ T cells from blood. All receptors come from a man aged 18-30 years with type 1 diabetes. Each CDR3 is given with its conserved first and last residue. The D gene is left open where the match is weak. The size of a clone is reported for some rows only, either as once, few or many, or as a class for expanded clones.

abundance	j_gene	len	v_gene	d_gene	CDR3aa	CDR3nt
.	TRBJ1-1	14	TRBV30	.	CACPSAGAITEAFF	TGTGCCTGCCCTTCGGCGGGGGCGATTACTGAAGCTTTCTTT
.	TRBJ1-6	14	TRBV7-2	.	CASIEGFGNSPLHF	TGTGCCAGCATCGAGGGGTTCGGAAATTCACCCCTCCACTTT
.	TRBJ1-1	13	TRBV18	.	CASSPGENTEAFF	TGTGCCAGCTCACCAGGGGAAAACACTGAAGCTTTCTTT
few	TRBJ1-5	12	TRBV4-1	.	CASRGGKGPQHF	TGCGCCAGCAGAGGAGGGAAGGGGCCCCAGCATTTT
.	TRBJ1-1	14	TRBV29-1	TRBD1	CSVADGTGDTEAFF	TGCAGCGTTGCTGACGGGACAGGGGACACTGAAGCTTTCTTT
few	TRBJ2-2	16	TRBV6-6	TRBD1	CASSYWTGYGTGELFF	TGTGCCAGCAGTTACTGGACAGGGTATGGGACCGGGGAGCTGTTTTTT
few	TRBJ1-4	16	TRBV15	TRBD1	CATSRATGAQEGKLFF	TGTGCCACCAGCAGAGCCACAGGGGCCCAGGAGGGAAAACTGTTTTTT
few	TRBJ1-3	14	TRBV7-2	TRBD1	CASNSDRAGNTIYF	TGTGCCAGCAACTCCGACAGGGCTGGAAACACCATATATTTT
.	TRBJ2-3	12	TRBV2	.	CASSTITATQYF	TGTGCCAGCAGTACAATTACCGCTACGCAGTATTTT
.	TRBJ1-4	15	TRBV30	.	CAWTLGRATNEKLFF	TGTGCCTGGACCCTAGGCCGGGCAACTAATGAAAAACTGTTTTTT
.	TRBJ1-2	15	TRBV27	.	CASSSPGPITDGYTF	TGTGCCAGCAGTTCACCCGGGCCAATCACGGATGGCTACACCTTC